The clone carrying this T cell receptor (beta chain) was observed at least ten times. Its matching antigen is unknown. An end of the junction does not agree with germline; a read error may underlie this. The source of the sample is a study of metastatic and nonmetastatic thyroid tumors. Background on the study: Repertoires from blood and tumor or nodule tissue of malignant and benign thyroid patients were compared. Study-level findings and limits: Within blood and tumor, benign nodules reportedly had significantly lower TCR beta diversity than malignant thyroid tumors did.

TCRdb re-analyzed the PCR reads through MiXCR. This table holds around 19,000 clones, roughly 20% found once. The CDR3 spans 18 residues. The germline V gene has CDR1 LNHNV and CDR2 YYDKDF (reference sequence). Treatment of any kind had been given to no patient before thyroid surgery. V is TRBV15 and J is TRBJ1-2; the match to TRBD1 covers 8 bases. Sequencing was done on a sample of blood. This receptor was taken from a female donor with papillary thyroid cancer or a benign thyroid nodule (not recorded which). Some clones in this sample may be carry-over from other donors' samples. CDR3 sequence (DNA): TGTGCCACCAGCAGAGATTACGGGGCTCAGGGGGCTTCTCCTGGCCACACCTTC. Protein product: CATSRDYGAQGASPGHTF.